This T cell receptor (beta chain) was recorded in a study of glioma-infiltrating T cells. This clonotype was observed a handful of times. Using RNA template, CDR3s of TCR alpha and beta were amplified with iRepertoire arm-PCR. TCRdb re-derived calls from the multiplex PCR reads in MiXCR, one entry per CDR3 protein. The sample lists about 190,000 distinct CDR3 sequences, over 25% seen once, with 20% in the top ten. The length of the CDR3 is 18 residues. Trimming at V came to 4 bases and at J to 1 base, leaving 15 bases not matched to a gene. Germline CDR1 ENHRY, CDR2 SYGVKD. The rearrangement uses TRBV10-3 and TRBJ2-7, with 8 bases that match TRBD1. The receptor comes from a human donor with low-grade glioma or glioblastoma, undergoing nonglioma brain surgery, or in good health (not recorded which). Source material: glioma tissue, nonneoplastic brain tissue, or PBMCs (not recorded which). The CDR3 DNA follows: TGTGCCATCAGTGGGAAAGGACAGGGACCTCAGCCTTCCTACGAGCAGTACTTC. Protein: CAISGKGQGPQPSYEQYF.